This T cell receptor beta chain was retrieved from a study of T cell responses to AZD1222 COVID-19 vaccine. Overall study: Both about-4-week and about-12-week second-dose recipients were combined. Study-wide results and caveats: Females outnumbered males among donors, who were mostly white British; clonal diversity was possibly underestimated. Nearly half of spike-specific TCRs reportedly go after variant regions that carry no mutations. The span of vaccine-associated CD4 TCRs extended across spike, with dominance at 160-218 and 743-854.

A remark on this clone: The target antigen is unknown.

Sequencing used immunoSEQ multiplex PCR; TCRdb keeps in-frame clones, though not all of them. The sample holds about 150,000 clones, roughly 91% seen once. The CDR3 sequence is 14 residues long. V was pared by 6 bases and J by 3 bases, with 3 bases of the junction left unmatched. Germline CDR1 and CDR2: SNHLY and FYNNEI. The sample in question was peripheral blood, obtained on day 0 of AZD1222 vaccination. The TCR sequence derives from an adult in good health. The chain has TRBV2 and TRBJ1-3; 9 nucleotides match TRBD1. DNA for the CDR3: TGTGCCAGCAGGGCGACAGGGGGTGGAAACACCATATATTTT. The encoded protein is CASRATGGGNTIYF.